These 31 T cell receptor beta chains originate from one sample sequenced in a study of technical replicates of blood from a handful of donors. Method: immunoSEQ multiplex PCR; TCRdb's copy keeps in-frame clones and lacks some. The data contain about 56,000 clones, roughly 93% of them singletons. Sequencing was done on a sample of PBMCs. The receptors stem from a human donor in good health. Some clones in this sample may be carry-over from other donors' samples.

V gene TRBV6-5 combines with J gene TRBJ1-2, with 7 bases that match TRBD1. The CDR3 runs to 15 residues. CDR1 and CDR2 (germline): MNHEY, SVGAGI. The trim removed 2 bases at V and 2 bases at J, leaving 5 bases unmatched. Here the CDR3 DNA reads TGTGCCAGCAGTTACAATTCACAGGGGAACTATGGCTACACCTTC. Residues: CASSYNSQGNYGYTF.

CDR3: CASSLVGGSLREQYF. CDR3 nucleotides: TGTGCCAGCAGCTTAGTTGGAGGGTCCCTTAGGGAGCAGTACTTC. J is TRBJ2-7 and V is TRBV7-9, with D maybe TRBD2 (6 bases). This CDR3 comprises 15 residues. V was shortened by 1 base and J by 7 bases, with 17 bases between the two germline ends. Germline loops: CDR1 SEHNR, CDR2 FQNEAQ (reference sequence).

This clone was seen a single time. The chain joins TRBV7-3 to TRBJ2-3; D ambiguous. Germline values: CDR1 SGHTA, CDR2 FQGTGA. The V end was cut by 3 bases, the J end by 3 bases, with 7 bases between. The CDR3 loop spans 13 amino acids. As DNA, the CDR3 is TGTGCCAGCAGCTTGTCCCGGACAGATACGCAGTATTTT. Protein sequence: CASSLSRTDTQYF.

The gene calls are TRBV2 and TRBJ2-7; tentative D call: TRBD1 (5 bases). Per the germline V gene, CDR1 is SNHLY and CDR2 is FYNNEI. V lost 6 bases to trimming and J lost 2 bases, with 14 bases between them. The CDR3 contains 14 residues. CDR3 region: CASRYDSKTYEQYF. CDR3 sequence (DNA): TGTGCCAGCAGGTACGACAGTAAAACCTACGAGCAGTACTTC.

The V gene is TRBV5-4, the J gene TRBJ1-1, with a possible D match to TRBD1 (5 bases). There are 15 residues in the CDR3. Germline V CDR1 and CDR2: SGHNT, YYREEE (reference sequence). V lost 1 base, J lost 2 bases, and 12 bases lay in between. The CDR3 loop reads CASSLWGVGNTEAFF. The CDR3 nucleotides are TGTGCCAGCAGCTTGTGGGGGGTGGGAAACACTGAAGCTTTCTTT.

This clone has just a few counts. J is TRBJ1-1 and V is TRBV29-1, with D hard to call. CDR1 and CDR2 from the germline V gene are SQVTM and ANQGSEA. This CDR3 contains 11 residues. V lost 0 bases to trimming and J lost 11 bases, with 10 bases between them. CDR3 sequence (DNA): TGCAGCGTTGAAGATCGGGAGATCGCTTTCTTT. This sequence encodes CSVEDREIAFF.

This chain connects TRBV29-1 to TRBJ2-2, with 8 nucleotides matching TRBD2. This CDR3 is 12 amino acids long. Germline V gene sequence: CDR1 SQVTM, CDR2 ANQGSEA. The CDR3 region is CCRGGSGGELFF. CDR3 in DNA: TGCTGCCGGGGGGGATCCGGCGGGGAGCTGTTTTTT.

The chain uses TRBV20-1 and TRBJ2-7, with 7 bases lining up with TRBD1. Germline V gene data show CDR1 as DFQATT and CDR2 as SNEGSKA (reference sequence). This CDR3 is built from 11 residues. Germline trimming cut 6 bases from V and 4 bases from J; bases unmatched to any gene: 3. The CDR3 sequence is CSAPDRYEQYF. The DNA for the CDR3 is TGCAGTGCCCCGGACAGGTACGAGCAGTACTTC.

The V gene is TRBV5-4, the J gene TRBJ2-7, with 11 bases that match TRBD2. The CDR3 sequence is 15 residues long. Germline trimming cut 3 bases from V and 0 bases from J; bases unmatched to any gene: 2. Germline V gene data show CDR1 as SGHNT and CDR2 as YYREEE (reference sequence). CDR3 amino acids: CASSSSGGNSYEQYF. The CDR3 region has the DNA TGTGCCAGCAGCTCTAGCGGGGGGAACTCCTACGAGCAGTACTTC.

This clone was picked up a small number of times. This chain uses TRBV5-4 with TRBJ1-1; weak D call: TRBD1 (6 bases). The CDR3 sequence is 13 residues long. The V and J ends lost 1 base and 11 bases respectively, with 15 bases between them. The germline V gene has CDR1 SGHNT and CDR2 YYREEE (reference sequence). This CDR3 reads CASSLNQGSKAFF. The CDR3 DNA is TGTGCCAGCAGCTTGAACCAGGGGTCCAAGGCTTTCTTT.

This rearrangement joins TRBV21-1 to TRBJ2-4; TRBD2 is the table's D call, not checked against the DNA. TRBV21-1 is listed as a pseudogene. CDR3 length: 13 amino acids. The CDR3 DNA sequence: TGTGCCAGTGGTGTAAGCGGCAAAAACATTCAGTACTTC. Residues: CASGVSGKNIQYF.

This sequence joins TRBV5-6 and TRBJ2-2; D possibly corresponds to TRBD2 (6 bases). Germline CDR1 is SGHDT and CDR2 is YYEEEE. V gave up 0 bases and J gave up 1 base, with 10 bases separating them. This CDR3 spans 16 amino acids. CDR3 loop: CASSLDGSWNTGELFF. CDR3 coding DNA: TGTGCCAGCAGCTTGGACGGGAGTTGGAACACCGGGGAGCTGTTTTTT.

The rearrangement joins TRBV5-5 to TRBJ2-5; 15 bases agree with TRBD2. V dropped 4 bases and J dropped 4; count of bases not matched to a gene: 5. This CDR3 is built from 16 residues. Germline loops: CDR1 SGHKS, CDR2 YYEKEE (reference sequence). The CDR3 DNA is TGTGCCAGCAGCGGCGGGACTAGCGGGAGGTCAGAGACCCAGTACTTC. This encodes CASSGGTSGRSETQYF.

This clone was seen more than once but under ten times. The rearrangement links TRBV30 to TRBJ1-2; no firm D call. The CDR3 consists of 12 residues. Trimming took 4 bases from V and 1 from J, leaving 7 bases between them. CDR1 is GTSNPN and CDR2 is SVGIG in the germline V gene (reference sequence). The chain's CDR3 is CAWNGDNYGYTF. The CDR3 DNA is TGTGCCTGGAACGGAGATAACTATGGCTACACCTTC.

The chain recombines TRBV7-2 with TRBJ2-1, with 7 bases fitting TRBD2. CDR1 is SGHTA, CDR2 FQGNSA, per germline. CDR3 length: 13 amino acids. The V gene end was trimmed by 8 bases and the J gene end by 3 bases; junction bases not matched to a gene: 4. For the CDR3, the DNA is TGTGCCAGCGGCGGGAGAGTCTACAATGAGCAGTTCTTC. Its protein product is CASGGRVYNEQFF.

The chain uses TRBV15 and TRBJ2-7, with 7 bases matching TRBD1. V lost 0 bases and J lost 4; bases outside the gene matches: 9. The CDR3 extends over 16 amino acids. Germline CDR1 and CDR2: LNHNV and YYDKDF (reference sequence). CDR3: CATSRDEQGKDYEQYF. For the CDR3, the DNA is TGTGCCACCAGCAGAGATGAACAGGGGAAGGATTACGAGCAGTACTTC.

The chain employs TRBV4-2 and TRBJ2-2; possibly TRBD2 for D (7 bases). The CDR3 is 15 residues long. Germline loops: CDR1 LGHNA, CDR2 YNFKEQ. The germline V and J ends were trimmed by 8 bases and 4 bases, with 17 bases remaining between them. In DNA, the CDR3 is TGTGCCAGCCGTAGGGGGGGGGCCACCACCGGGGAGCTGTTTTTT. It encodes CASRRGGATTGELFF.

The chain is built from TRBV21-1 and TRBJ2-7; TRBD2, the table's D call, lacks a check against the DNA. TRBV21-1 is a pseudogene segment. The CDR3 covers 19 residues. The CDR3 reads CASSKDVAGRATSSYEQYF. As DNA, the CDR3 is TGTGCCAGCAGCAAAGACGTGGCGGGGCGGGCGACGAGCTCCTACGAGCAGTACTTC.

The V call is TRBV7-9, the J call TRBJ2-1, with 10 positions matching TRBD2. This CDR3 is 16 amino acids long. Germline CDR1 SEHNR, CDR2 FQNEAQ (reference sequence). J was trimmed by 0 bases and V by 5 bases; bases with no gene match: 4. The CDR3 loop is CASSPSGGASYNEQFF. The CDR3 DNA reads as TGTGCCAGCAGCCCAAGCGGGGGGGCCTCCTACAATGAGCAGTTCTTC.

This sequence joins TRBV9 and TRBJ2-1, with D unclear. CDR3 length: 15 residues. With 1 base removed from V and 2 bases from J, the gap between germline ends came to 10 bases. CDR1 is SGDLS, CDR2 YYNGEE, per germline. CDR3 nucleotide sequence: TGTGCCAGCAGCGTAACACACACGACCTACAATGAGCAGTTCTTC. Its protein is CASSVTHTTYNEQFF. Looking up the rest from reference TRBV9 and TRBJ2-1 gives the full variable domain: DSGVTQTPKHLITATGQRVTLRCSPRSGDLSVYWYQQSLDQGLQFLIQYYNGEERAKGNILERFSAQQFPDLHSELNLSSLELGDSALYFCASSVTHTTYNEQFFGPGTRLTVL.

Here the CDR3 reads CAWSPGGWEQFF. The CDR3 DNA reads TGTGCCTGGAGTCCAGGGGGCTGGGAGCAGTTCTTC. V and J are TRBV30 and TRBJ2-1; 8 bases map to TRBD1. Germline trimming cut 2 bases from V and 10 bases from J; bases unmatched to any gene: 4. Germline CDR1 GTSNPN, CDR2 SVGIG (reference sequence). CDR3 length equals 12 residues.

The V gene is TRBV27, the J gene TRBJ2-1; the D gene is possibly TRBD2 (6 bases). V lost 5 bases and J 8 bases, leaving 16 bases between the germline ends. This CDR3 has 14 residues. Germline CDR1 and CDR2: MNHEY and SMNVEV (reference sequence). DNA of the CDR3: TGTGCCAGCAGTCTTGACACTAGCAACGATGAGCAGTTCTTC. This encodes CASSLDTSNDEQFF.

The V call is TRBV11-2, the J call TRBJ2-7; no reliable D call. Trimming pared 1 base from V and 1 base from J, leaving 5 bases between. This CDR3 region has 13 residues. Germline lookup yields CDR1 SGHAT and CDR2 FQNNGV. CDR3 sequence: CASSLGPSYEQYF. The CDR3 DNA reads TGTGCCAGCAGCTTAGGGCCATCCTACGAGCAGTACTTC.

This clone was seen only a few times. This chain links TRBV11-2 with TRBJ1-2; tentatively, D is TRBD1 (5 bases). The CDR3 extends over 17 amino acids. Germline loops: CDR1 SGHAT, CDR2 FQNNGV. Trimming pared 5 bases from V and 1 base from J, leaving 20 bases between. CDR3 amino acids: CASSPNIFAGNNYGYTF. The CDR3 DNA reads TGTGCCAGCAGCCCCAACATCTTTGCAGGGAATAACTATGGCTACACCTTC.

The chain couples TRBV6-1 to TRBJ2-5, with TRBD1 as a possible D gene (5 bases). There are 14 residues in the CDR3. Germline CDR1 MNHNS, CDR2 SASEGT. V lost 1 base, J lost 4 bases, and 10 bases lay in between. The CDR3 nucleotides are TGTGCCAGCAGTGAAGAGTGGACATTAGAGACCCAGTACTTC. As protein: CASSEEWTLETQYF.

The genes are TRBV7-9 and TRBJ2-5, with 12 positions matching TRBD2. From germline, CDR1 is SEHNR and CDR2 FQNEAQ (reference sequence). The trim removed 1 base at V and 13 bases at J, leaving 7 bases unmatched. This CDR3 spans 14 amino acids. CDR3 residues: CASSLEGTSGSGYF. Here the CDR3 DNA reads TGTGCCAGCAGCTTAGAAGGGACTAGCGGGTCGGGGTACTTC.

The chain joins TRBV19 to TRBJ2-3; TRBD2 matches 7 bases. This CDR3 is 14 amino acids long. Germline V gene lookup returns CDR1 LNHDA and CDR2 SQIVND (reference sequence). V shed 4 bases and J 4 bases; nucleotides not matched to a gene: 5. The CDR3 loop reads CASSTLREADTQYF. For the CDR3, the DNA is TGTGCCAGTAGTACCCTTCGGGAGGCAGATACGCAGTATTTT.

This chain joins TRBV5-1 and TRBJ1-4, with D unclear. Trimming took off 6 bases at V and 0 bases at J, with 9 bases between the two ends. The germline CDR1 and CDR2 sequences are SGHRS and YFSETQ. The CDR3 is 14 residues long. The CDR3 protein is CASKDGTTNEKLFF. The DNA for the CDR3 is TGCGCCAGCAAAGACGGGACAACTAATGAAAAACTGTTTTTT. The whole variable domain, remainder taken from reference TRBV5-1 and TRBJ1-4, is KAGVTQTPRYLIKTRGQQVTLSCSPISGHRSVSWYQQTPGQGLQFLFEYFSETQRNKGNFPGRFSGRQFSNSRSEMNVSTLELGDSALYLCASKDGTTNEKLFFGSGTQLSVL.

The CDR3 DNA reads TGCAGCGTAGCGGGGCGGGCCCGGTACGAGCAGTACTTC. Its protein product is CSVAGRARYEQYF. The rearrangement joins TRBV29-1 to TRBJ2-7; 7 bases map to TRBD2. CDR1 SQVTM and CDR2 ANQGSEA come from the germline V gene. The junction had 9 bases not matched to a gene; V was cut back by 6 bases and J by 4 bases. The length of the CDR3 is 13 residues.

V gene TRBV4-3 combines with J gene TRBJ2-7, with D perhaps matching TRBD2 (5 bases). The CDR3 contains 15 residues. V lost 0 bases and J 1 base, leaving 10 bases between the germline ends. Germline-derived CDR1 and CDR2 are LGHNA and YSLEER. The CDR3 nucleotides read TGCGCCAGCAGCCAAGATAGGACTCATTCCTACGAGCAGTACTTC. Its protein is CASSQDRTHSYEQYF.

V usage is TRBV29-1 and J usage is TRBJ2-3, with 8 bases that match TRBD2. Germline V lookup: CDR1 SQVTM, CDR2 ANQGSEA. J lost 0 bases, V lost 4 bases, and 3 bases had no gene match. The CDR3 length is 14 residues. The CDR3 DNA reads as TGCAGCGTTGCCGGGAGGGCTAGCACAGATACGCAGTATTTT. Its translation is CSVAGRASTDTQYF.